This is a list of T cell receptor beta chains from one sample in a study of CD8 T cells in ankylosing spondylitis. MiXCR was run by TCRdb on the 5' RACE reads, yielding one entry per CDR3 protein. The table has 250,000 to 400,000 distinct CDR3 sequences, roughly 11% seen once. The sequencing sample was made of blood, either unsorted or a sorted T cell fraction (not recorded which). Receptor source: a female donor with ankylosing spondylitis or in good health (not recorded which). CDR3s include the opening cysteine and the closing phenylalanine or tryptophan. Fields, in order: clone size, V gene, J gene, D gene, CDR3 DNA, CDR3 protein. A D gene is named only where the DNA matches it firmly. Size tells how often a clone was seen (once, few, many) or the class of an expanded clone, and some rows leave it out.

clone size: .
V gene: TRBV27
J gene: TRBJ2-1
D gene: TRBD2
CDR3 DNA: TGTGCCAGCAGTTTCCCCGGACTAGAACCGTTCTTC
CDR3 protein: CASSFPGLEPFF

clone size: many
V gene: TRBV5-1
J gene: TRBJ2-1
D gene: .
CDR3 DNA: TGCGCCAGCAGCACAAACAATGAGCAGTTCTTC
CDR3 protein: CASSTNNEQFF

clone size: .
V gene: TRBV12-3/TRBV12-4
J gene: TRBJ1-5
D gene: TRBD1
CDR3 DNA: TGTGCCAGCAACGACAGGGGAAGCAATCAGCCCCAGCATTTT
CDR3 protein: CASNDRGSNQPQHF

clone size: many
V gene: TRBV29-1
J gene: TRBJ2-7
D gene: .
CDR3 DNA: TGCAGCCCCTCCTTGAGGGGAGTACTCTACGAGCAGTACTTC
CDR3 protein: CSPSLRGVLYEQYF

clone size: few
V gene: TRBV20-1
J gene: TRBJ1-1
D gene: .
CDR3 DNA: TGCAGTGCTAGAGCTGGGGGATCGGGCGCATTTGAAGCTTTCTTT
CDR3 protein: CSARAGGSGAFEAFF

clone size: many
V gene: TRBV7-8
J gene: TRBJ2-7
D gene: .
CDR3 DNA: TGTGCCAGCACCAAGGACTCTAAGCAGTACTTC
CDR3 protein: CASTKDSKQYF

clone size: many
V gene: TRBV5-1
J gene: TRBJ1-5
D gene: .
CDR3 DNA: TGCGCCAGCATCGATGTTCAGCCCCAGCATTTT
CDR3 protein: CASIDVQPQHF

clone size: few
V gene: TRBV20-1
J gene: TRBJ2-1
D gene: TRBD2
CDR3 DNA: TGCAGTGCCAGACAGCTGGGACTAGCGGGGCCCACGGTCTTC
CDR3 protein: CSARQLGLAGPTVF

clone size: many
V gene: TRBV12-3/TRBV12-4
J gene: TRBJ2-1
D gene: TRBD2
CDR3 DNA: TGTGCCAGCAGTTCGAGACTAGCCCTAGAGCAGTTCTTC
CDR3 protein: CASSSRLALEQFF

clone size: many
V gene: TRBV5-6
J gene: TRBJ1-2
D gene: TRBD1
CDR3 DNA: TGTGCCAGCACCCCTCTCCGGGACAGGTTGTATGGCTACACCTTC
CDR3 protein: CASTPLRDRLYGYTF

clone size: .
V gene: TRBV5-5
J gene: TRBJ1-6
D gene: TRBD1
CDR3 DNA: TGTGCCAGCAGCTCTACAGGGGTTGATTCACCCCTCCACTTT
CDR3 protein: CASSSTGVDSPLHF

clone size: few
V gene: TRBV27
J gene: TRBJ2-3
D gene: .
CDR3 DNA: TGTGCCAGCAGTCCCTTCGGGGGTGGGGGCACAGATACGCAGTATTTT
CDR3 protein: CASSPFGGGGTDTQYF

clone size: .
V gene: TRBV5-5
J gene: TRBJ2-3
D gene: .
CDR3 DNA: TGTGCCAGCAGCTTGGGAGGGTTTTCAGATACGCAGTATTTT
CDR3 protein: CASSLGGFSDTQYF

clone size: many
V gene: TRBV24-1
J gene: TRBJ2-3
D gene: TRBD1
CDR3 DNA: TGTGCCACCAGTGGTGCGGACAGGTACACAGATACGCAGTATTTT
CDR3 protein: CATSGADRYTDTQYF

clone size: few
V gene: TRBV14
J gene: TRBJ2-2
D gene: .
CDR3 DNA: TGTGCCAGCAGCGTCTCATCGAACACCGGGGAGCTGTTTTTT
CDR3 protein: CASSVSSNTGELFF

clone size: .
V gene: TRBV5-1
J gene: TRBJ2-7
D gene: .
CDR3 DNA: TGCGCCAGCAGCTTGGATGGTTGGGGGTCTAGCGCGAACTCCTACGAGCAGTACTTC
CDR3 protein: CASSLDGWGSSANSYEQYF

clone size: many
V gene: TRBV5-1
J gene: TRBJ2-5
D gene: .
CDR3 DNA: TGCGCCAGCAGCTTGGGACAGAGAGAGACCCAGTACTTC
CDR3 protein: CASSLGQRETQYF

clone size: few
V gene: TRBV10-3
J gene: TRBJ1-2
D gene: TRBD1
CDR3 DNA: TGTGCCATCAGTCTAGGACAGGGGGCCTATGGCTACACCTTC
CDR3 protein: CAISLGQGAYGYTF

clone size: many
V gene: TRBV12-3/TRBV12-4
J gene: TRBJ2-5
D gene: TRBD1
CDR3 DNA: TGTGCCAGCAGTCTGATACAGGGGGCGGTGGAGACCCAGTACTTC
CDR3 protein: CASSLIQGAVETQYF

clone size: .
V gene: TRBV3-1
J gene: TRBJ2-7
D gene: .
CDR3 DNA: TGTGCCAGCAGCCAAGAAAGGGTTAGGGCCAACTACGAGCAGTACTTC
CDR3 protein: CASSQERVRANYEQYF

clone size: many
V gene: TRBV10-2
J gene: TRBJ1-1
D gene: .
CDR3 DNA: TGCGCCACCACGGGGCGAACGGACACTGAAGCTTTCTTT
CDR3 protein: CATTGRTDTEAFF

clone size: many
V gene: TRBV28
J gene: TRBJ2-7
D gene: .
CDR3 DNA: TGTGCCAGCAGTTTTGCCGGGACCTCCTACGAGCAGTACTTC
CDR3 protein: CASSFAGTSYEQYF

clone size: many
V gene: TRBV20-1
J gene: TRBJ2-5
D gene: .
CDR3 DNA: TGCAGTGCTAGGAGGGAAGAGACCCAGTACTTC
CDR3 protein: CSARREETQYF

clone size: many
V gene: TRBV6-5
J gene: TRBJ1-4
D gene: .
CDR3 DNA: TGTGCCAGCAGTTACCAGGCAGGACTTAATGAAAAACTGTTTTTT
CDR3 protein: CASSYQAGLNEKLFF

clone size: many
V gene: TRBV5-1
J gene: TRBJ1-3
D gene: TRBD1
CDR3 DNA: TGCGCCAGCAGCTTGGACAGGGGTGGAAACACCATATATTTT
CDR3 protein: CASSLDRGGNTIYF

clone size: many
V gene: TRBV5-1
J gene: TRBJ2-3
D gene: .
CDR3 DNA: TGCGCCAGCAGCTTGGGACAGAAGAGGTCACCAGATACGCAGTATTTT
CDR3 protein: CASSLGQKRSPDTQYF

clone size: few
V gene: TRBV5-4
J gene: TRBJ2-2
D gene: TRBD2
CDR3 DNA: TGTGCCAGCAGGGGGACTAGCGGGGGAGCGAACACCGGGGAGCTGTTTTTT
CDR3 protein: CASRGTSGGANTGELFF